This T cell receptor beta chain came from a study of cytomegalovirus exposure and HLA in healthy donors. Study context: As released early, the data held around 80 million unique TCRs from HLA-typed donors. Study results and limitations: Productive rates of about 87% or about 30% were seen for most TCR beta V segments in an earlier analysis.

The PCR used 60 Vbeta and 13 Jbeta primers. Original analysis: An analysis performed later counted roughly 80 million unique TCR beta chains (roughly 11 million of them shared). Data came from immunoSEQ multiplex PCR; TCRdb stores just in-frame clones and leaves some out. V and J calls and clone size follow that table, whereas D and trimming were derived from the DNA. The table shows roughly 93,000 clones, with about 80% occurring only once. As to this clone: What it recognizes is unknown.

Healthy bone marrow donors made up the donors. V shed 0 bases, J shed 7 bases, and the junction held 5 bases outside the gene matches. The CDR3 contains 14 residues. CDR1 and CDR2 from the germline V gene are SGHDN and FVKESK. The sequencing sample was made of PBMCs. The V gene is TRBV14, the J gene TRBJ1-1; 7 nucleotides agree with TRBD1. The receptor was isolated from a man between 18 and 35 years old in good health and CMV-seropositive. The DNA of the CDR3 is TGTGCCAGCAGCCAAGACTCAGGGGGGAGTGAAGCTTTCTTT. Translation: CASSQDSGGSEAFF.